Here is one TCR beta chain with its context. This entry is derived from a study of shared clonotypes between healthy human individuals. The germline V gene encodes CDR1 MGHRA and CDR2 YSYEKL. The ends were cut back, 4 bases at V and 0 bases at J, with 14 bases in the middle. This CDR3 region has 16 residues. The data were produced by immunoSEQ multiplex PCR, yet TCRdb's version contains in-frame clones alone and is incomplete. The data contain roughly 2.4 million clones, about 94% of them singletons. The chain links TRBV4-1 to TRBJ2-3, with D unclear. The receptor's source is a young man in good health. What was sequenced was naive CD4+ T cells sorted from blood. Subset here: CD45RA+ positively selected. CDR3 sequence reads: CASSRDSSSSTDTQYF. For the CDR3, the DNA is TGCGCCAGCAGCCGGGATAGTAGCTCCAGCACAGATACGCAGTATTTT.